These 26 T cell receptor beta chains share one sample of origin, sequenced in a study of blood T cells in healthy people across ages. Combining a sample-barcoded 5' primer with a J-beta primer mix, a second PCR ran for about 7 to 11 cycles. TCRdb used MiXCR to reprocess the 5' RACE reads, holding one entry per CDR3 protein. The sample has 1.5 million to 2 million distinct CDR3 sequences, approximately 50% seen once; the top ten hold approximately 2%. Material: blood. The receptors derive from a woman aged 40 to 55 in good health.

The chain links TRBV12-3 or TRBV12-4 to TRBJ2-3, with D possibly being TRBD2 (5 bases). Trimming pared 3 bases from V and 1 base from J, leaving 17 bases between. The CDR3 runs 17 residues. DNA of the CDR3: TGTGCCAGCAGTTTCGAGGGCGGGCCTGTCGGCACAGATACGCAGTATTTT. It is translated as CASSFEGGPVGTDTQYF.

The chain uses TRBV20-1 and TRBJ1-5; TRBD1 aligns across 7 bases. The germline gives CDR1 DFQATT, CDR2 SNEGSKA (reference sequence). There are 13 residues in the CDR3. J was trimmed by 4 bases and V by 2 bases; bases with no gene match: 2. Here the CDR3 reads CSARTGVNQPQHF. CDR3 nucleotide sequence: TGCAGTGCTAGAACAGGGGTGAATCAGCCCCAGCATTTT.

The J gene is TRBJ1-2, the V gene TRBV7-2; 9 bases align to TRBD1. Trimming at V came to 5 bases and at J to 8 bases, leaving 9 bases not matched to a gene. The CDR3 is 14 amino acids. CDR1 is SGHTA and CDR2 is FQGNSA in the germline V gene. The CDR3, as DNA: TGTGCCAGCAGCCACACAGGGGGCGCGGGGGGCTACACCTTC. Translated: CASSHTGGAGGYTF.

This clonotype was seen more than once but under ten times. The genes are TRBV6-2 or TRBV6-3 and TRBJ1-5; 10 nucleotides agree with TRBD1. This CDR3 is built from 17 residues. From germline, CDR1 is MNHEY and CDR2 SVGEGT. J gave up 6 bases and V 2 bases, and 10 bases lay outside the gene matches. CDR3 coding DNA: TGTGCCAGCAGTTACGAGGGGGGACAGGGGCTCCGTCAGCCCCAGCATTTT. It specifies CASSYEGGQGLRQPQHF.

The sample holds a few counts of this clonotype. The chain carries TRBV7-2 and TRBJ2-7; 13 bases align to TRBD2. V trimming: 5 bases; J trimming: 3 bases; junction bases outside the gene matches: 13. Germline V CDR1 and CDR2: SGHTA, FQGNSA. This CDR3 region has 18 residues. The CDR3 DNA reads TGTGCCAGCAGCGGGATCCCGGGACTAGCGGGATACTTCTACGAGCAGTACTTC. Translating it yields CASSGIPGLAGYFYEQYF.

This clonotype was detected once. CDR3 loop: CASSLRLAGNERYF. The CDR3 nucleotides read TGTGCCAGCAGCTTACGACTAGCGGGGAACGAGCGGTACTTC. The chain carries TRBV13 and TRBJ2-4; 11 nucleotides line up with TRBD2. The V segment lost 2 bases and the J segment 15 bases; nucleotides outside the gene matches: 9. The CDR3 runs to 14 residues. Germline V gene sequence: CDR1 PRHDT, CDR2 FYEKMQ (reference sequence).

The rearrangement links TRBV5-1 to TRBJ2-7; 12 positions match TRBD2. Germline assignment: CDR1 SGHRS and CDR2 YFSETQ. The V gene end was trimmed by 0 bases and the J gene end by 1 base; junction bases not matched to a gene: 5. The CDR3 is 17 residues long. The DNA for the CDR3 is TGCGCCAGCAGCTTGGGACTAGCGGGGGAGATGTCCTACGAGCAGTACTTC. Amino acids: CASSLGLAGEMSYEQYF.

This rearrangement joins TRBV20-1 to TRBJ2-7; D gene unclear. Per germline, CDR1 DFQATT and CDR2 SNEGSKA (reference sequence). The CDR3 has 14 amino acids. Trimming took 2 bases from V and 5 from J, leaving 16 bases between them. The CDR3 spells CSARQSNSGDEQYF. CDR3 DNA sequence: TGCAGTGCTAGACAGTCGAACTCGGGCGACGAGCAGTACTTC.

This chain connects TRBV28 to TRBJ1-5; D possibly corresponds to TRBD1 (6 bases). This CDR3 spans 16 amino acids. The V end was cut by 3 bases, the J end by 0 bases, with 12 bases between. Germline values: CDR1 MDHEN, CDR2 SYDVKM. CDR3 residues: CASSFVDRYSNQPQHF. CDR3 sequence (DNA): TGTGCCAGCAGTTTTGTTGACAGGTATAGCAATCAGCCCCAGCATTTT. Combining the CDR3 with reference TRBV28 and TRBJ1-5 gives the whole variable domain DVKVTQSSRYLVKRTGEKVFLECVQDMDHENMFWYRQDPGLGLRLIYFSYDVKMKEKGDIPEGYSVSREKKERFSLILESASTNQTSMYLCASSFVDRYSNQPQHFGDGTRLSIL.

Only a few counts were recorded for this clonotype. This rearrangement joins TRBV7-2 to TRBJ2-3, with 7 positions matching TRBD1. This CDR3 is built from 16 residues. In germline, CDR1 is SGHTA, CDR2 FQGNSA. Trimming removed 1 base from V and 5 bases from J; junction bases left unmatched: 9. CDR3 nucleotide sequence: TGTGCCAGCAGCTTAGTAGGGACAGCCCGCGGAGATACGCAGTATTTT. As protein: CASSLVGTARGDTQYF. The entire variable domain, with the rest obtained from reference TRBV7-2 and TRBJ2-3, is as follows: GAGVSQSPSNKVTEKGKDVELRCDPISGHTALYWYRQSLGQGLEFLIYFQGNSAPDKSGLPSDRFSAERTGGSVSTLTIQRTQQEDSAVYLCASSLVGTARGDTQYFGPGTRLTVL.

The CDR3 DNA reads TGTGCCAGCAGCCAAGCGGGGGTAGGGTCAGCCAAAAACATTCAGTACTTC. Amino acid sequence: CASSQAGVGSAKNIQYF. The chain recombines TRBV4-2 with TRBJ2-4, with D perhaps matching TRBD2 (6 bases). The V end was cut by 1 base, the J end by 0 bases, with 13 bases between. This CDR3 is 17 amino acids long. The germline CDR1 and CDR2 sequences are LGHNA and YNFKEQ.

This clonotype was detected only a few times. The chain employs TRBV21-1 and TRBJ2-3; TRBD1, as called in the table, went unchecked against the DNA. TRBV21-1 is classified as a pseudogene. The CDR3 extends over 20 amino acids. CDR3 nucleotide sequence: TGTGCCAGCAGCAAAGTATCATCGAGAGATAGGGGGGGGCCCCCAGATACGCAGTATTTT. This translates into CASSKVSSRDRGGPPDTQYF.

Concerning this clonotype: At one end the junction does not follow the germline gene, possibly because of a read error. The chain carries TRBV27 and TRBJ2-3; maybe TRBD1 (6 bases). Germline CDR1 is MNHEY and CDR2 is SMNVEV (reference sequence). The CDR3 consists of 12 residues. The CDR3 DNA sequence: TGTTCCAGCAGAACAGGGATAGATACGCAGTATTTT. Protein sequence: CSSRTGIDTQYF.

The chain couples TRBV20-1 to TRBJ2-5; perhaps D is TRBD1 or TRBD2 (6 bases each). Germline CDR1 DFQATT, CDR2 SNEGSKA (reference sequence). CDR3 length: 16 amino acids. With 0 bases removed from V and 4 bases from J, the gap between germline ends came to 18 bases. CDR3 region: CSARDPSGAQGETQYF. As DNA, the CDR3 is TGCAGTGCTAGAGATCCCTCGGGGGCGCAGGGAGAGACCCAGTACTTC.

Written as DNA, the CDR3 is TGTGCCAGCAGCGATCCCCAAACAGATGAGCAGTTCTTC. This translates into CASSDPQTDEQFF. The rearrangement uses TRBV3-1 and TRBJ2-1; no clear D gene. This CDR3 has 13 residues. The V and J ends lost 5 bases and 8 bases respectively, with 13 bases between them. Germline CDR1 LGHDT, CDR2 YNNKEL (reference sequence).

This clonotype appeared a few times. The chain links TRBV5-1 to TRBJ2-5; 9 nucleotides align to TRBD1. V lost 3 bases and J lost 5; bases outside the gene matches: 8. This CDR3 has 15 residues. Germline V gives CDR1 SGHRS, CDR2 YFSETQ. CDR3 nucleotides: TGCGCCAGCAGCTCCCCAACAGGGGGCGCGGAGACCCAGTACTTC. This codes for CASSSPTGGAETQYF.

This clonotype occurred a few times. The chain employs TRBV20-1 and TRBJ2-3; 8 bases line up with TRBD2. CDR3 length: 15 amino acids. With 6 bases clipped from V and 2 bases from J, the junction kept 10 bases outside the gene matches. In germline, CDR1 is DFQATT, CDR2 SNEGSKA (reference sequence). The CDR3: CSAPGLESATDTQYF. The CDR3, as DNA: TGCAGTGCCCCGGGACTAGAAAGTGCCACAGATACGCAGTATTTT.

This clonotype was counted only a few times. The chain couples TRBV29-1 to TRBJ2-5; D tentatively reads TRBD1 or TRBD2 (6 bases each). The ends were cut back, 3 bases at V and 7 bases at J, with 18 bases in the middle. The CDR3 has 14 amino acids. Germline V gene data show CDR1 as SQVTM and CDR2 as ANQGSEA. The chain's CDR3 is CSVEEYGGRPTQYF. For the CDR3, the DNA is TGCAGCGTTGAGGAGTACGGGGGCCGCCCGACCCAGTACTTC.

The gene calls are TRBV20-1 and TRBJ2-1; 13 nucleotides align to TRBD2. CDR1 DFQATT and CDR2 SNEGSKA come from the germline V gene (reference sequence). This CDR3 has 17 residues. V dropped 6 bases and J dropped 0; count of bases not matched to a gene: 8. In DNA form, the CDR3 reads TGCAGTGCCCTACTAGCGGGAGGGGGGGGCTCCTACAATGAGCAGTTCTTC. Translated: CSALLAGGGGSYNEQFF.

This clonotype has only a few counts. The J gene is TRBJ1-2, the V gene TRBV27; maybe TRBD1 (6 bases). From germline, CDR1 is MNHEY and CDR2 SMNVEV (reference sequence). There are 15 residues in the CDR3. Trimming shortened V by 0 bases and J by 0 bases, and 8 bases separated the two germline ends. CDR3 sequence (DNA): TGTGCCAGCAGTTTATCCCGGACAGCTAACTATGGCTACACCTTC. This gives the protein CASSLSRTANYGYTF.

This chain links TRBV20-1 with TRBJ2-1, with D possibly matching TRBD1 (6 bases). V lost 3 bases to trimming and J lost 8 bases, with 8 bases between them. Germline V gene lookup returns CDR1 DFQATT and CDR2 SNEGSKA (reference sequence). There are 11 residues in the CDR3. The CDR3 region is CSASQGYEQFF. The CDR3 region has the DNA TGCAGTGCTAGTCAGGGGTATGAGCAGTTCTTC.

This clonotype has only a few counts. CDR3 sequence reads: CASSPSCGFQLSYEQYF. The CDR3 DNA sequence: TGTGCCAGCAGCCCATCGTGTGGGTTTCAGCTTTCCTACGAGCAGTACTTC. The rearrangement uses TRBV21-1 and TRBJ2-7. TRBV21-1 is recorded as a pseudogene. The CDR3 totals 17 residues.

This chain joins TRBV21-1 and TRBJ2-1; whether TRBD2, the table's D call, matches the DNA was not checked. TRBV21-1 is classified as a pseudogene. The CDR3 sequence is 15 residues long. The CDR3 DNA reads as TGTGCCAGCCGCACAGGGGAGGTTGAAAAGAATGAGCAGTTCTTC. Residues: CASRTGEVEKNEQFF.

This clonotype was counted a single time. This chain connects TRBV7-6 to TRBJ2-5; maybe TRBD1 (5 bases). V lost 5 bases to trimming and J lost 0 bases, with 19 bases between them. In germline, CDR1 is SGHVS, CDR2 FNYEAQ. The CDR3 has 17 amino acids. The CDR3 nucleotides are TGTGCCAGCAGCCCTATTCTAGGGGTCGTCGACCAAGAGACCCAGTACTTC. It translates to CASSPILGVVDQETQYF. Looking up the rest from reference TRBV7-6 and TRBJ2-5 gives the full variable domain: GAGVSQSPRYKVTKRGQDVALRCDPISGHVSLYWYRQALGQGPEFLTYFNYEAQQDKSGLPNDRFSAERPEGSISTLTIQRTEQRDSAMYRCASSPILGVVDQETQYFGPGTRLLVL.

The chain is built from TRBV7-2 and TRBJ2-3; 9 positions agree with TRBD1. Losses at the gene ends were 5 bases for V and 2 bases for J; bases not matched to a gene: 11. Germline CDR1 is SGHTA and CDR2 is FQGNSA. This CDR3 contains 17 residues. As DNA, the CDR3 is TGTGCCAGCAGCGGACGGACAGGGGAATCATTCACAGATACGCAGTATTTT. Translated, it gives CASSGRTGESFTDTQYF.

The V call is TRBV6-5, the J call TRBJ2-7; weak D call: TRBD2 (5 bases). CDR1 and CDR2 from the germline V gene are MNHEY and SVGAGI. Trimming left V 2 bases short and J 2 bases short, with 10 bases between. The CDR3 consists of 14 residues. As DNA, the CDR3 is TGTGCCAGCAGTTACGCGTTCGGGACCTACGAGCAGTACTTC. The encoded protein is CASSYAFGTYEQYF.